These T cell receptor beta chains were read from a single sample in a study of human T cells and chemical hapten exposure. TCRdb called the RACE reads again in MiXCR, with one record for every CDR3 protein. The table lists about 380,000 distinct CDR3 sequences, under 6.5% of them singletons, with approximately 5.4% in the top ten. The sample here was whole blood, taken in connection with sensitization to the hapten diphenylcyclopropenone (DPC). These receptors were obtained from a woman aged 18-29 years with alopecia areata. Some clones in this sample may be carry-over from other donors' samples. CDR3s include the opening cysteine and the closing phenylalanine or tryptophan. The order of the fields is D gene, V gene, clone size, CDR3 length, J gene, CDR3 protein, CDR3 DNA. A D gene is named only where the DNA matches it firmly. The size entry is marked missing in some rows and otherwise reads once, few, many or a size class.

TRBD2	TRBV3-1	few	15	TRBJ2-1	CASSYIAGVSNEQFF	TGTGCCAGCAGCTACATAGCGGGGGTAAGCAATGAGCAGTTCTTC
TRBD1	TRBV29-1	few	14	TRBJ1-1	CSVDLQGTYTEAFF	TGCAGCGTGGATCTACAGGGGACCTACACTGAAGCTTTCTTT
-	TRBV4-1	-	18	TRBJ1-6	CASSQDGGLSSYNSPLHF	TGCGCCAGCAGCCAAGATGGCGGTCTGAGCTCCTATAATTCACCCCTCCACTTT
TRBD1	TRBV28	-	16	TRBJ2-7	CASSPASAGTGYEQYF	TGTGCCAGCAGTCCCGCATCGGCCGGGACAGGGTACGAGCAGTACTTC
TRBD1	TRBV6-2/TRBV6-3	few	14	TRBJ1-5	CASSYSQGDQPQHF	TGTGCCAGCAGTTACTCCCAGGGGGATCAGCCCCAGCATTTT
-	TRBV7-3	many	14	TRBJ1-2	CASSFSLSGDGYTF	TGTGCCAGCAGCTTTTCTTTGAGCGGTGATGGCTACACCTTC
-	TRBV10-3	many	16	TRBJ1-5	CATEDSGPTSNQPQHF	TGTGCCACCGAGGACTCCGGGCCCACTAGCAATCAGCCCCAGCATTTT
-	TRBV7-2	few	15	TRBJ2-5	CASSQLSGAQETQYF	TGTGCCAGCAGCCAACTTTCAGGGGCCCAAGAGACCCAGTACTTC
TRBD1	TRBV12-3/TRBV12-4	many	13	TRBJ1-1	CASSSGQGIEAFF	TGTGCCAGCAGTTCAGGACAGGGTATTGAAGCTTTCTTT
-	TRBV27	few	13	TRBJ2-5	CASSTGFRETQYF	TGTGCCAGCAGCACAGGGTTCAGAGAGACCCAGTACTTC
-	TRBV11-2	-	19	TRBJ2-4	CASSLGARETDLAKNIQYF	TGTGCCAGCAGCTTAGGGGCGAGGGAGACAGACTTAGCCAAAAACATTCAGTACTTC
-	TRBV7-9	-	12	TRBJ2-7	CASSPTDREQYF	TGTGCCAGCAGCCCAACGGACAGAGAGCAGTACTTC
TRBD1	TRBV15	-	14	TRBJ1-4	CATSAGTGGEKLFF	TGTGCCACCAGCGCGGGGACAGGGGGAGAAAAACTGTTTTTT
-	TRBV5-1	-	15	TRBJ1-1	CASSSRGQPHTEAFF	TGCGCCAGCAGCTCAAGAGGACAGCCCCACACTGAAGCTTTCTTT
-	TRBV6-5	many	15	TRBJ1-4	CASSYGGGPNEKLFF	TGTGCCAGCAGTTATGGTGGGGGACCTAATGAAAAACTGTTTTTT
-	TRBV4-1	-	13	TRBJ1-1	CASRTPGDTEAFF	TGCGCCAGCAGGACTCCAGGGGACACTGAAGCTTTCTTT
TRBD2	TRBV10-3	few	15	TRBJ2-1	CAISEPTSGVNEQFF	TGTGCCATCAGTGAGCCGACTAGCGGGGTTAATGAGCAGTTCTTC
TRBD1	TRBV5-4	-	15	TRBJ2-7	CASSSRDRGNYEQYF	TGTGCCAGCAGCTCGCGGGACAGGGGGAACTACGAGCAGTACTTC
-	TRBV7-8	few	13	TRBJ1-6	CASSWIDNSPLHF	TGTGCCAGCAGCTGGATAGATAATTCACCCCTCCACTTT
-	TRBV29-1	-	12	TRBJ1-2	CSVIRANYGYTF	TGCAGCGTTATCAGGGCGAACTATGGCTACACCTTC
TRBD1	TRBV24-1	-	15	TRBJ2-5	CATSDPGQGQETQYF	TGTGCCACCAGTGATCCGGGACAGGGACAAGAGACCCAGTACTTC
TRBD1	TRBV7-3	few	14	TRBJ1-1	CASSSQGAFTEAFF	TGTGCCAGCAGCTCACAGGGGGCCTTCACTGAAGCTTTCTTT
TRBD2	TRBV4-2	-	16	TRBJ2-7	CASSQDSGGAAYEQYF	TGTGCCAGCAGCCAAGATTCGGGGGGGGCCGCGTACGAGCAGTACTTC
-	TRBV27	-	21	TRBJ2-6	CASTALRYDPDLFSGANVLTF	TGTGCCAGCACAGCGCTGAGGTACGACCCAGACTTATTCTCTGGGGCCAACGTCCTGACTTTC
-	TRBV20-1	many	13	TRBJ2-3	CSARVEGPDTQYF	TGCAGTGCTAGAGTCGAGGGTCCAGATACGCAGTATTTT